Listed here are 4 T cell receptor beta chains from one sample, sequenced in a study of Tregs in tolerant kidney transplant recipients (dated by TCRdb to about 2019). Libraries were built with the immunoSEQ multiplex PCR assay. TCRdb mirrors the immuneACCESS table, restricted to in-frame sequences. Some clones are absent from its copies; in checked studies, under half trace to an unresolved V gene, and the reason for the others is unknown. Within this sample are tens of thousands of clones, with 91% of them counted one time only. Of the sample, roughly 1.4% is held by the ten largest clones. The transplants used related donors with nonmyeloablative bone marrow transplantation, and mixed chimerism in the human trials was transient. The material sequenced was CD4+ T cells from blood (PBMCs), taken 24 months after the transplant. All receptors derive from a human patient who received a combined kidney and bone marrow transplant. After a transplant, some of the T cells may come from the graft donor.

The rearrangement links TRBV11-3 to TRBJ2-1, with D possibly being TRBD2 (6 bases). Trimming took off 4 bases at V and 4 bases at J, with 8 bases between the two ends. The CDR3 spans 13 residues. CDR1 is SGHNT and CDR2 is YENEEA in the germline V gene. The CDR3 nucleotides read TGTGCCAGCAGCTCGGCGGGGTACAATGAGCAGTTCTTC. Its protein product is CASSSAGYNEQFF.

The J gene is TRBJ2-7, the V gene TRBV10-3; the D gene is possibly TRBD1 (6 bases). The ends were cut back, 0 bases at V and 4 bases at J, with 10 bases in the middle. The length of the CDR3 is 14 residues. CDR1 and CDR2 (germline): ENHRY, SYGVKD. CDR3 loop: CAISESGATYEQYF. The CDR3 nucleotides read TGTGCCATCAGTGAGTCGGGGGCCACATACGAGCAGTACTTC.

The chain combines TRBV6-1 with TRBJ1-2, with D possibly matching TRBD1 (6 bases). The CDR3 runs 13 residues. Deletions cut 2 bases from V and 2 bases from J, with 6 bases between. Germline V gene lookup returns CDR1 MNHNS and CDR2 SASEGT. CDR3 loop: CASSEQGNYGYTF. The CDR3 DNA follows: TGTGCCAGCAGTGAACAGGGGAACTATGGCTACACCTTC.

V gene TRBV2 combines with J gene TRBJ1-5, with D perhaps TRBD1 (6 bases). V was trimmed by 6 bases and J by 0 bases, leaving 15 bases between them. Germline V CDR1 and CDR2: SNHLY, FYNNEI. The CDR3 sequence is 16 residues long. Written as DNA, the CDR3 is TGTGCCAGCAGGCCGGACAGTTCCATTAGCAATCAGCCCCAGCATTTT. Protein product: CASRPDSSISNQPQHF.